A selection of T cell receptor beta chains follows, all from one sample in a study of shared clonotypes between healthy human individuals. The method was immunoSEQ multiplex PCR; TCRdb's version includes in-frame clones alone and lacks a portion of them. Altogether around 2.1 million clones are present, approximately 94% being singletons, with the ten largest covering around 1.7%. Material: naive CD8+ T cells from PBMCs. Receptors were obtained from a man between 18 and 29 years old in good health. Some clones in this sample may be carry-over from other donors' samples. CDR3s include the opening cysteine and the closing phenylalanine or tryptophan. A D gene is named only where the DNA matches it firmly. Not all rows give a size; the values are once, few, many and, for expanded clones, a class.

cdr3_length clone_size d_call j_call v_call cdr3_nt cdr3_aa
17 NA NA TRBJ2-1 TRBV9 TGTGCCAGCAGCCTCCTGTCGTATCCAGCCCCCCACAATGAGCAGTTCTTC CASSLLSYPAPHNEQFF
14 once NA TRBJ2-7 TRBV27 TGTGCCAGCAGCCCGGACTACGGGCCCTACGAGCAGTACTTC CASSPDYGPYEQYF
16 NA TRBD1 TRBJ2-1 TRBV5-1 TGCGCCAGCAGCTTGTTTAAGGGGGCCCATTACAATGAGCAGTTCTTC CASSLFKGAHYNEQFF
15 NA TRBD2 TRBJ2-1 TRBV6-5 TGTGCCAGCAGTTACTCGACTAGCGGGATAAATGAGCAGTTCTTC CASSYSTSGINEQFF
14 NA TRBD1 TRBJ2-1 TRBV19 TGTGCCAGTACCGACAGGGGCCTTTACAATGAGCAGTTCTTC CASTDRGLYNEQFF
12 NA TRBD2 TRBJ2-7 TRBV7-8 TGTGCCAGCAGCTATAGCGGGTACGAGCAGTACTTC CASSYSGYEQYF
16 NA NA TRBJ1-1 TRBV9 TGTGCCAGCAGCCCACTCACCGGGACCGTAAACACTGAAGCTTTCTTT CASSPLTGTVNTEAFF
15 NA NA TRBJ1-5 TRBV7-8 TGTGCCAGCAGCTTAGGATCGGGCTCCTATCAGCCCCAGCATTTT CASSLGSGSYQPQHF
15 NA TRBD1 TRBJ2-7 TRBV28 TGTGCCAGCAGAAAAATCCGGGACAGGGAGTACGAGCAGTACTTC CASRKIRDREYEQYF
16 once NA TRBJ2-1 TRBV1 TGCACCAGCAGCCCGCCTAGCGGAAATCAGTATGTTGGGCAGTTCTTC CTSSPPSGNQYVGQFF
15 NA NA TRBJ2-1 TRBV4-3 TGCGCCAGCAGCCGGAGGGGTTTTTCCTACAATGAGCAGTTCTTC CASSRRGFSYNEQFF
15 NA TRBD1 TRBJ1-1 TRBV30 TGTGCCTGGGAAGGGACAGGGACTCTCCTCACTGAAGCTTTCTTT CAWEGTGTLLTEAFF
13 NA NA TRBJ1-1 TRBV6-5 TGTGCCAGCAGCCCAGACGGGAACACTGAAGCTTTCTTT CASSPDGNTEAFF
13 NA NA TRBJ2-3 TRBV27 TGTGCCAGCAGTCCACAGGGTACCCATACGCAGTATTTT CASSPQGTHTQYF
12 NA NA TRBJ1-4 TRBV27 TGTGCCAGGGAGGTGGGTAATGAAAAACTGTTTTTT CAREVGNEKLFF
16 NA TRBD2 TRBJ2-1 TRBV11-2 TGTGCCAGCAGCTTTAGCGGACTAGTTTCCATCAATGAGCAGTTCTTC CASSFSGLVSINEQFF
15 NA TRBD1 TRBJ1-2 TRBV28 TGTGCCAGCAGGACAGGGTTGTTCTCGTCATATGGCTACACCTTC CASRTGLFSSYGYTF
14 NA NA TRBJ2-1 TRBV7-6 TGTGCCACTGAGGGGGAGGGCCCCTACAATGAGCAGTTCTTC CATEGEGPYNEQFF
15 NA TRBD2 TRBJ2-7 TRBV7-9 TGTGCCAGCAGCTTTACCCCGGGAGGGCACGACGAGCAGTACTTC CASSFTPGGHDEQYF
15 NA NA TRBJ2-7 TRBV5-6 TGTGCCAGCAGCCCGTATGGGGGTCCCCGCTACGAGCAGTACTTC CASSPYGGPRYEQYF
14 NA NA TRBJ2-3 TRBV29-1 TGCAGCGTTGATGACCCTACCCTCACAGATACGCAGTATTTT CSVDDPTLTDTQYF
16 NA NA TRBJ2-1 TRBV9 TGTGCCAGCAGCCCCAGACTAGGGGGTCTGAGAAATGAGCAGTTCTTC CASSPRLGGLRNEQFF
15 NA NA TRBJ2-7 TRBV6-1 TGTGCCAGCAGTGAAGAGGGGTCTCAGTTCTACGAGCAGTACTTC CASSEEGSQFYEQYF
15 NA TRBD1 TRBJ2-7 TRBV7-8 TGTGCCAGCAGCTCCTTCTGGGACAGGCCCTACGAGCAGTACTTC CASSSFWDRPYEQYF
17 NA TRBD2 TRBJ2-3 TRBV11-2 TGTGCCAGCAGCTTAGTTCGCCGTGGGGGAGGGGATGGTGCGCAGTATTTT CASSLVRRGGGDGAQYF
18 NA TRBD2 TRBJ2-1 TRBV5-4 TGTGCCAGCACCATGGGACTAGCGGGAGAGGATTCTGGCAATGAGCAGTTCTTC CASTMGLAGEDSGNEQFF
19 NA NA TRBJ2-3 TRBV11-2 TGTGCCAGCAGCTTATTCAGGACACCCGAGGACCGGAGCACAGATACGCAGTATTTT CASSLFRTPEDRSTDTQYF
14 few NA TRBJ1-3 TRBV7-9 TGTGCCACCTTCCCACAGTTCTCTGGAAACACCATATATTTT CATFPQFSGNTIYF
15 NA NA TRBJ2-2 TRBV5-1 TGCGCCAGCAGGATCGGGCTAGGGGGCACCGGGGAGCTGTTTTTT CASRIGLGGTGELFF
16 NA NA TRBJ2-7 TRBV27 TGTGCCAGCAGTTTATTTTCCGGACGGTCCTCCTACGAGCAGTACTTC CASSLFSGRSSYEQYF
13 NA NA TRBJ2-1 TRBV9 TGTGCCAGCAGCGCCCCCACCGGGGGTGAGCAGTTCTTC CASSAPTGGEQFF
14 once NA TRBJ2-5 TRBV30 TGTGCCTGGAGTGATTCGTCCGTGGTCCTGGAGCAGTACTTC CAWSDSSVVLEQYF
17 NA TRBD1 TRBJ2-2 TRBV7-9 TGTGCCAGCAGCTTATTCGGACAGGAGGCGAACACCGGGGAGCTGTTTTTT CASSLFGQEANTGELFF
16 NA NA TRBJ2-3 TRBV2 TGTGCCAGCAGTGAAGAGGCCGAGGCGAGCACAGATACGCAGTATTTT CASSEEAEASTDTQYF
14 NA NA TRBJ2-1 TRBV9 TGTGCCAGCAGCATCTCCACATCCTACAATGAGCAGTTCTTC CASSISTSYNEQFF
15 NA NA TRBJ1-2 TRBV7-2 TGTGCCAGCAGCTTAGTACAACTAAGTCCCTATGGCTACACCTTC CASSLVQLSPYGYTF
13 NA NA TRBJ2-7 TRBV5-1 TGCGCCAGCAGCTTGGTAGGGGACTACGAGCAGTACTTC CASSLVGDYEQYF
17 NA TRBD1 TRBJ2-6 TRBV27 TGTGCCAGCAGTGCCGGACAGGTCCTTTCTGGGGCCAACGTCCTGACTTTC CASSAGQVLSGANVLTF
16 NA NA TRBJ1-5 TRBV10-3 TGTGCCATCAGTGAGTCGAGACAGGCTTACAATCAGCCCCAGCATTTT CAISESRQAYNQPQHF
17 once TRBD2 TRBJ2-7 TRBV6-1 TGTGCCAGCAGTGAAGCCCCCAGTGATAGCGGGTCCTACGAGCAGTACTTC CASSEAPSDSGSYEQYF
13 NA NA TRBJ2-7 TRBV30 TGTGCCTGGAGTGTACAACGGGGGTACGAGCAGTACTTC CAWSVQRGYEQYF
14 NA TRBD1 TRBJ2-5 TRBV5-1 TGCGCCAGCAGCTCGGACAGGGCGGGAGAGACCCAGTACTTC CASSSDRAGETQYF
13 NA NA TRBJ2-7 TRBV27 TGTGCCAGCAGTTTAATGAGGGGTGGAGAGCAGTACTTC CASSLMRGGEQYF
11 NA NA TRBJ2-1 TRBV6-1 TGTGCCAGCAGAGTCTACAATGAGCAGTTCTTC CASRVYNEQFF
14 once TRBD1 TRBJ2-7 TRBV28 TGTGCCAGCATTTCCGGGACAGGGGCCTACGAGCAGTACTTC CASISGTGAYEQYF
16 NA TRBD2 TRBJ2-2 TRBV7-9 TGTGCCAGCAGCTTAGTCCGGGAGGGCCCCACCGGGGAGCTGTTTTTT CASSLVREGPTGELFF
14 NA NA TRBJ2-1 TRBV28 TGTGCCAGCAGTTTACCGGGACTTTACGATGAGCAGTTCTTC CASSLPGLYDEQFF
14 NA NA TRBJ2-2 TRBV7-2 TGTGCCAGCAGCCTAATCGTTAGCACCGGGGAGCTGTTTTTT CASSLIVSTGELFF
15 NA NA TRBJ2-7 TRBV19 TGTGCCAGTAGTATTTACAGGGTTGGAGCCTACGAGCAGTACTTC CASSIYRVGAYEQYF
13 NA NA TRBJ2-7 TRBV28 TGTGCCAGCACCGCAGTGGGGACCTACGAGCAGTACTTC CASTAVGTYEQYF
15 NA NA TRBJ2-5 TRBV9 TGTGCCAGCAGCGTAGGAACTAGCCACCAAGAGACCCAGTACTTC CASSVGTSHQETQYF
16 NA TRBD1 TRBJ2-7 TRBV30 TGTGCCTGGAGGGATGGGGGGACAGGGTCTTCCGCCGAGCAGTACTTC CAWRDGGTGSSAEQYF
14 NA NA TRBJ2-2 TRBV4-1 TGCGCCAGCAGCCCGTCCATGAACACCGGGGAGCTGTTTTTT CASSPSMNTGELFF